This entry lists 29 T cell receptor beta chains sequenced from one sample in a study of CD8 T cells in ankylosing spondylitis. Study findings and constraints: Ankylosing spondylitis blood seemed to carry a telltale TCR beta motif made of fewer than ten highly homologous variants.

Their target antigens are unknown. TCRdb called the 5' RACE reads again in MiXCR, with one record for every CDR3 protein. The sample holds around 770,000 distinct CDR3 sequences; 10% to 15% are singletons and the top ten take just over 0.5%. The source material was blood, either unsorted or a sorted T cell fraction (not recorded which). These receptor sequences come from a male donor with ankylosing spondylitis.

This chain links TRBV15 with TRBJ1-5; D unclear. Trimming stripped 0 bases from V and 7 bases from J, with 4 bases between. From germline, CDR1 is LNHNV and CDR2 YYDKDF (reference sequence). The CDR3 spans 12 residues. CDR3 DNA: TGTGCCACCAGCAGAGACCCCCAGCCCCAGCATTTT. Amino acids: CATSRDPQPQHF. The variable domain in full, with the rest retrieved from reference TRBV15 and TRBJ1-5, is DAMVIQNPRYQVTQFGKPVTLSCSQTLNHNVMYWYQQKSSQAPKLLFHYYDKDFNNEADTPDNFQSRRPNTSFCFLDIRSPGLGDTAMYLCATSRDPQPQHFGDGTRLSIL.

This clonotype was seen only a few times. The V and J genes are TRBV24-1 and TRBJ2-3; D is ambiguous. Per the germline V gene, CDR1 is KGHDR and CDR2 is SFDVKD. The V end was cut by 4 bases, the J end by 4 bases, with 8 bases between. The CDR3 loop spans 13 amino acids. Written as DNA, the CDR3 is TGTGCCACCAGTGACCCCGGGCCAGATACGCAGTATTTT. Its protein is CATSDPGPDTQYF.

This chain connects TRBV29-1 to TRBJ2-4, with 8 positions matching TRBD1. The CDR3 loop spans 12 amino acids. V trimming: 6 bases; J trimming: 8 bases; junction bases outside the gene matches: 6. Germline V gene sequence: CDR1 SQVTM, CDR2 ANQGSEA. CDR3 sequence (DNA): TGCAGCGTCGGGACAGGCCTGGACATTCAGTACTTC. It is translated as CSVGTGLDIQYF.

This clonotype was seen more than once but under ten times. The chain links TRBV7-2 to TRBJ2-7; 7 bases line up with TRBD2. The CDR3 spans 15 residues. In germline, CDR1 is SGHTA, CDR2 FQGNSA. Trimming took 0 bases from V and 3 from J; bases not matched to a gene: 5. In nucleotides, the CDR3 is TGTGCCAGCAGCTTAGCTCTAGCGGTAAACTACGAGCAGTACTTC. This sequence encodes CASSLALAVNYEQYF.

This clonotype occurred a few times. This sequence joins TRBV20-1 and TRBJ1-4, with D unclear. The CDR3 length is 12 residues. Trimming took 6 bases from V and 10 from J, leaving 15 bases between them. Germline CDR1 DFQATT, CDR2 SNEGSKA (reference sequence). The CDR3 nucleotides read TGCAGTGCGGCCTCCCGGGTTGGAAAACTGTTTTTT. Translation: CSAASRVGKLFF.

This rearrangement joins TRBV5-8 to TRBJ2-1, with 9 bases matching TRBD1. This CDR3 comprises 15 residues. The ends lost 1 base at V and 5 bases at J; junction bases unmatched: 4. CDR1 is SGHTS and CDR2 is YDEGEE in the germline V gene. The CDR3, as DNA: TGTGCCAGCAGCTTGTGGACAGGGGTCAACAATGAGCAGTTCTTC. This gives the protein CASSLWTGVNNEQFF.

A single count supports this clonotype. The chain recombines TRBV7-2 with TRBJ2-7; D uncertain. With 2 bases removed from V and 6 bases from J, the gap between germline ends came to 11 bases. Per germline, CDR1 SGHTA and CDR2 FQGNSA. The CDR3 is made up of 13 amino acids. The CDR3 region is CASSLSVGGEQYF. CDR3 in DNA: TGTGCCAGCAGCTTAAGTGTGGGTGGCGAGCAGTACTTC.

This chain uses TRBV3-1 with TRBJ2-7; D ambiguous. Trimming took 1 base from V and 0 from J, leaving 7 bases between them. Looked up from germline, CDR1 is LGHDT and CDR2 is YNNKEL (reference sequence). The CDR3 length is 14 residues. CDR3 bases: TGTGCCAGCAGCCAAGGACGGAACTCCTACGAGCAGTACTTC. This translates into CASSQGRNSYEQYF.

This clonotype was counted at least ten times. The V gene is TRBV6-5, the J gene TRBJ2-1; a weak D match, TRBD2 (7 bases). CDR1 MNHEY and CDR2 SVGAGI come from the germline V gene. V gave up 4 bases and J gave up 5 bases, with 15 bases separating them. This CDR3 is built from 15 residues. CDR3 bases: TGTGCCAGCAGTTGGGGGGGCGCGCTCGACAATGAGCAGTTCTTC. Translated, it gives CASSWGGALDNEQFF.

This clonotype was counted ten times or more. The CDR3 sequence is CATSRAGTGYTEAFF. The CDR3 DNA follows: TGTGCCACCAGCAGGGCCGGGACAGGGTACACTGAAGCTTTCTTT. V and J are TRBV15 and TRBJ1-1, with 9 bases that match TRBD1. J gave up 3 bases and V 3 bases, and 5 bases lay outside the gene matches. The germline gives CDR1 LNHNV, CDR2 YYDKDF (reference sequence). There are 15 residues in the CDR3.

The chain recombines TRBV20-1 with TRBJ2-1, with 7 positions matching TRBD2. With 3 bases clipped from V and 9 bases from J, the junction kept 8 bases outside the gene matches. The CDR3 has 13 amino acids. Germline V gene lookup returns CDR1 DFQATT and CDR2 SNEGSKA (reference sequence). CDR3 residues: CSASRGSVSEQFF. CDR3 nucleotides: TGCAGTGCTAGTCGCGGGAGTGTAAGTGAGCAGTTCTTC.

The rearrangement joins TRBV7-9 to TRBJ1-2; D uncertain. In germline, CDR1 is SEHNR, CDR2 FQNEAQ (reference sequence). Trimming stripped 5 bases from V and 1 base from J, with 14 bases between. The CDR3 runs 15 residues. The CDR3 bases are TGTGCCAGCAGCAGAGCTGGGGATTTTAACTATGGCTACACCTTC. It encodes CASSRAGDFNYGYTF. Full variable domain (rest looked up from reference TRBV7-9 and TRBJ1-2): DTGVSQNPRHKITKRGQNVTFRCDPISEHNRLYWYRQTLGQGPEFLTYFQNEAQLEKSRLLSDRFSAERPKGSFSTLEIQRTEQGDSAMYLCASSRAGDFNYGYTFGSGTRLTVV.

This clonotype was seen only a few times. V usage is TRBV30 and J usage is TRBJ2-5; no definite D call. The CDR3 has 11 residues. The germline CDR1 and CDR2 sequences are GTSNPN and SVGIG (reference sequence). V dropped 2 bases and J dropped 1 base, with 2 bases sitting between them. CDR3 nucleotides: TGTGCCTGGAGTAGCCAAGAGACCCAGTACTTC. Translated: CAWSSQETQYF.

This clonotype was detected only a few times. V and J are TRBV7-2 and TRBJ2-1, with 10 positions matching TRBD1. The ends lost 5 bases at V and 7 bases at J; junction bases unmatched: 11. The CDR3 is made up of 16 amino acids. The germline CDR1 and CDR2 sequences are SGHTA and FQGNSA. In nucleotides, the CDR3 is TGTGCCAGCAGCAAACCGACAGGGGGCGGTTATAATGAGCAGTTCTTC. It yields the protein CASSKPTGGGYNEQFF.

This clonotype was seen at least ten times. The rearrangement joins TRBV12-3 or TRBV12-4 to TRBJ2-5, with 11 bases identical to TRBD1. After removal of 4 bases from V and 6 bases from J, the junction contained 4 bases not matched to a gene. This CDR3 contains 14 residues. Here the CDR3 DNA reads TGTGCCAGCAGTTGGACAGGGGGCGGGAAGACCCAGTACTTC. It specifies CASSWTGGGKTQYF.

A few counts support this clonotype. This rearrangement joins TRBV27 to TRBJ1-1; D not resolved. Looked up from germline, CDR1 is MNHEY and CDR2 is SMNVEV (reference sequence). CDR3 length: 11 residues. Trimming shortened V by 7 bases and J by 0 bases, and 3 bases separated the two germline ends. Here the CDR3 reads CASKVNTEAFF. DNA of the CDR3: TGTGCCAGCAAAGTGAACACTGAAGCTTTCTTT.

The chain is built from TRBV6-5 and TRBJ2-7; maybe TRBD1 (6 bases). CDR1 MNHEY and CDR2 SVGAGI come from the germline V gene. The CDR3 runs 12 residues. The V end lost 2 bases, the J end lost 6 bases, and 8 bases lay between the germline ends. In DNA, the CDR3 is TGTGCCAGCAGTTACGCCAGGGGCGAGCAGTACTTC. Protein sequence: CASSYARGEQYF.

J is TRBJ1-1 and V is TRBV11-2; the D gene is possibly TRBD1 (5 bases). The CDR3 totals 12 residues. V lost 1 base, J lost 11 bases, and 11 bases lay in between. CDR1 and CDR2 (germline): SGHAT, FQNNGV. For the CDR3, the DNA is TGTGCCAGCAGCTTAGTCGGGGACGTCGCTTTCTTT. As protein: CASSLVGDVAFF.

Many counts were recorded for this clonotype. V gene TRBV20-1 combines with J gene TRBJ1-4; TRBD1 matches at 9 bases. The V and J ends lost 5 bases and 2 bases, in that order; junction bases with no gene match: 3. This CDR3 contains 14 residues. Germline CDR1 DFQATT, CDR2 SNEGSKA (reference sequence). The CDR3, as DNA: TGCAGTGCTTCAACAGGGGGCACTAATGAAAAACTGTTTTTT. Protein: CSASTGGTNEKLFF.

The table lists this clonotype with a few counts. The chain has TRBV7-9 and TRBJ1-1; D gene unclear. Trimming removed 5 bases from V and 11 bases from J, with 18 bases in between. Germline-derived CDR1 and CDR2 are SEHNR and FQNEAQ (reference sequence). The CDR3 sequence is 13 residues long. CDR3 region: CASSDSPDGPAFF. CDR3 in DNA: TGTGCCAGCAGCGATTCCCCGGACGGCCCGGCTTTCTTT.

In this sample, this clonotype turned up a few times. J is TRBJ2-2 and V is TRBV7-3; D not resolved. The CDR3 has 12 amino acids. V was shortened by 3 bases and J by 7 bases, with 6 bases between the two germline ends. Germline lookup yields CDR1 SGHTA and CDR2 FQGTGA. The CDR3 sequence: CASSFQNGELFF. The CDR3 bases are TGTGCCAGCAGCTTCCAGAACGGGGAGCTGTTTTTT.

This chain links TRBV28 with TRBJ2-7; TRBD1 matches at 7 bases. V lost 7 bases to trimming and J lost 5 bases; unmatched junction nucleotides: 5. Germline CDR1 and CDR2: MDHEN and SYDVKM. This CDR3 is built from 12 residues. The CDR3 DNA sequence: TGTGCCAGCATCATCGACAGGGACGAGCAGTACTTC. It is translated as CASIIDRDEQYF.

This clonotype has a single count. One end of the junction fails to match germline, which may point to a read error. The chain recombines TRBV11-2 with TRBJ2-2; D perhaps matches TRBD2 (5 bases). Germline CDR1 is SGHAT and CDR2 is FQNNGV. The CDR3 has 16 amino acids. CDR3 sequence (DNA): TGTGCCAGCAGCTTAGATTGGCAGACGAACACCGGGGAGCTGATTTTT. This encodes CASSLDWQTNTGELIF.

This chain connects TRBV27 to TRBJ2-7; the D gene could be TRBD1 or TRBD2 (6 bases each). CDR1 is MNHEY and CDR2 is SMNVEV in the germline V gene (reference sequence). CDR3 length: 17 amino acids. Between the trimmed V and J ends, which lost 0 bases and 2 bases, there was a span of 17 bases. CDR3 amino acids: CASSLSIRGPLPYEQYF. The CDR3 nucleotides are TGTGCCAGCAGTTTATCGATACGGGGGCCCCTACCCTACGAGCAGTACTTC.

This clonotype came up a few times. The genes are TRBV5-1 and TRBJ1-1; TRBD1 might be the D (5 bases). The V end was cut by 4 bases, the J end by 4 bases, with 20 bases between. CDR1 and CDR2 (germline): SGHRS, YFSETQ. The CDR3 is 16 residues long. The CDR3 protein is CASSVSTYQRGTEAFF. DNA for the CDR3: TGCGCCAGCAGCGTTTCGACGTATCAAAGGGGCACTGAAGCTTTCTTT.

V gene TRBV9 combines with J gene TRBJ2-7, with D perhaps matching TRBD2 (6 bases). Per the germline V gene, CDR1 is SGDLS and CDR2 is YYNGEE. Trimming took off 0 bases at V and 5 bases at J, with 12 bases between the two ends. The CDR3 covers 14 residues. The CDR3 DNA follows: TGTGCCAGCAGCGTAGAATTTGGGGGGAACGAGCAGTACTTC. This translates into CASSVEFGGNEQYF.

This clonotype was observed a few times. The chain couples TRBV4-2 to TRBJ2-4; tentative D call: TRBD1 (5 bases). V lost 4 bases and J lost 0, with 10 bases in between. Germline V CDR1 and CDR2: LGHNA, YNFKEQ. The CDR3 extends over 15 amino acids. CDR3 in amino acids: CASSPTALAKNIQYF. The DNA for the CDR3 is TGTGCCAGCAGCCCGACAGCGTTAGCCAAAAACATTCAGTACTTC.

This clonotype was seen a handful of times. V gene TRBV29-1 combines with J gene TRBJ2-2; no definite D call. There are 14 residues in the CDR3. Germline V gene lookup returns CDR1 SQVTM and CDR2 ANQGSEA. Trimming removed 4 bases at V and 3 bases at J, with 12 bases between. The CDR3 DNA reads as TGCAGCGTTGGGGTTTCTGGGGACACCGGGGAGCTGTTTTTT. This encodes CSVGVSGDTGELFF.

This clonotype came up once. This chain links TRBV10-1 with TRBJ2-7; tentative D call: TRBD2 (7 bases). The germline gives CDR1 WNHNN, CDR2 SYGVQD (reference sequence). V lost 1 base and J 3 bases, leaving 13 bases between the germline ends. This CDR3 has 15 residues. CDR3 sequence: CASSEWGAGHYEQYF. The DNA of the CDR3 is TGCGCCAGCAGTGAGTGGGGAGCGGGACACTACGAGCAGTACTTC.